This T cell receptor (beta chain) was found in a study of read filtering for tumor transcriptome and immune sequencing. At the level of the study: Whole-transcriptome libraries were prepared after DNase treatment. RNA-seq yielded only roughly 85 to 1,400 TCR reads, IR-seq about 4 to 10.27 million.

This library used around 0.4 ug RNA and molecular barcoded adaptors spanning alpha/delta and beta/gamma chains. One entry per CDR3 protein, called by TCRdb with MiXCR from the reads. The sample carries 39,000 or so distinct CDR3 sequences, roughly 13% recorded once. The CDR3 totals 15 residues. The germline CDR1 and CDR2 sequences are MGHRA and YSYEKL. V was cut by 1 base and J by 7 bases, with 13 bases left in between. Every patient had bone marrow sampled while the disease was active. Broader study findings: Compared with RNA-seq, IR-seq gave much higher clonotype depth and reliability.

This clonotype was observed many times. Its antigen is unknown. The chain combines TRBV4-1 with TRBJ2-2; D call uncertain. Material for sequencing was a population of CD138-negative cells sorted from bone marrow. This receptor was identified in a donor at least 40 years old with multiple myeloma. The CDR3: CASSQVLGIGGELFF. The CDR3 region has the DNA TGCGCCAGCAGCCAAGTGTTGGGGATCGGCGGGGAGCTGTTTTTT.